A single sample gave rise to the 9 T cell receptor beta chains below, sequenced in a study of T cells in Graves' hyperthyroidism and ophthalmopathy. The CDR3 regions of TCR beta were amplified from RNA transcripts. First-round RT-PCR targeting the TCR CDR3 was performed with the HTBI primer set. MiXCR, run by TCRdb on the multiplex PCR reads, gives a single entry per CDR3 protein. The table shows roughly 510,000 distinct CDR3 sequences, with about 46% occurring only once. Sequenced material: peripheral blood or thyroid tissue (not recorded which). These receptors all stem from an adult woman with Graves' disease, either hyperthyroidism or ophthalmopathy (not recorded which).

This chain joins TRBV5-1 and TRBJ2-2, with a possible D match to TRBD2 (6 bases). V was pared by 0 bases and J by 4 bases, with 10 bases between. CDR3 length equals 15 residues. Looked up from germline, CDR1 is SGHRS and CDR2 is YFSETQ. In DNA, the CDR3 is TGCGCCAGCAGCTTGGCCGGGAGTGGCACCGGGGAGCTGTTTTTT. This sequence encodes CASSLAGSGTGELFF. Full variable domain (rest looked up from reference TRBV5-1 and TRBJ2-2): KAGVTQTPRYLIKTRGQQVTLSCSPISGHRSVSWYQQTPGQGLQFLFEYFSETQRNKGNFPGRFSGRQFSNSRSEMNVSTLELGDSALYLCASSLAGSGTGELFFGEGSRLTVL.

The table lists this clonotype with many counts. J is TRBJ1-4 and V is TRBV25-1; D is unclear. V gave up 6 bases and J gave up 1 base, with 0 bases separating them. The CDR3 has 11 residues. Germline values: CDR1 MGHDK, CDR2 SYGVNS. The CDR3 sequence: CASRTNEKLFF. CDR3 bases: TGTGCCAGCAGAACTAATGAAAAACTGTTTTTT.

This chain links TRBV12-3 or TRBV12-4 with TRBJ1-1; TRBD1 matches 7 bases. The V segment lost 4 bases and the J segment 0 bases; nucleotides outside the gene matches: 8. The CDR3 is 16 residues long. This chain's CDR3 is CASSSPRDSLNTEAFF. In nucleotides, the CDR3 is TGTGCCAGCAGTTCGCCCCGGGACAGTCTGAACACTGAAGCTTTCTTT.

This rearrangement joins TRBV5-1 to TRBJ1-2, with D unclear. The V gene's germline CDR1 is SGHRS and CDR2 YFSETQ. The CDR3 runs to 15 residues. Trimming pared 0 bases from V and 13 bases from J, leaving 22 bases between. The DNA of the CDR3 is TGCGCCAGCAGCTTGGCCGAGTTCGGTCCCTCCATCCGCACCTTC. Residues: CASSLAEFGPSIRTF.

The rearrangement joins TRBV19 to TRBJ1-2, with a possible D match to TRBD1 (5 bases). This CDR3 has 13 amino acids. Looked up from germline, CDR1 is LNHDA and CDR2 is SQIVND (reference sequence). V lost 7 bases and J 3 bases, leaving 12 bases between the germline ends. CDR3 amino acids: CASNRGADYGYTF. The CDR3 DNA follows: TGTGCCAGTAATAGGGGTGCGGACTATGGCTACACCTTC.

Comment on this clonotype: Because the CDR3's place on the DNA is in doubt, the DNA is left out and the CDR3 is given as listed by TCRdb. The chain uses TRBV7-9 and TRBJ1-4; TRBD1 is the table's D call and was not checked against the DNA. CDR1 is SEHNR, CDR2 FQNEAQ, per germline (reference sequence). The CDR3 has 15 residues if both end residues are counted. The CDR3 sequence is CASSHRDQLMKNCFF.

This clonotype was observed a few times. The V and J genes are TRBV10-3 and TRBJ1-6; 8 nucleotides line up with TRBD1. The CDR3 spans 14 residues. Germline CDR1 ENHRY, CDR2 SYGVKD. With 10 bases clipped from V and 8 bases from J, the junction kept 10 bases outside the gene matches. As DNA, the CDR3 is TGTGCCACAGGGGGCAGGGGAATTGATTCACCCCTCCACTTT. Its translation: CATGGRGIDSPLHF.

Only a few counts were recorded for this clonotype. This chain joins TRBV29-1 and TRBJ2-5; tentatively, D is TRBD1 (6 bases). Germline values: CDR1 SQVTM, CDR2 ANQGSEA. There are 15 residues in the CDR3. Trimming removed 5 bases at V and 3 bases at J, with 19 bases between. CDR3: CSVQSPGTREETQYF. The CDR3 nucleotides read TGCAGCGTTCAGTCCCCGGGGACACGAGAAGAGACCCAGTACTTC. Full variable domain (missing parts from reference TRBV29-1 and TRBJ2-5): SAVISQKPSRDICQRGTSLTIQCQVDSQVTMMFWYRQQPGQSLTLIATANQGSEATYESGFVIDKFPISRPNLTFSTLTVSNMSPEDSSIYLCSVQSPGTREETQYFGPGTRLLVL.

This sequence joins TRBV19 and TRBJ1-1, with D hard to call. Germline values: CDR1 LNHDA, CDR2 SQIVND (reference sequence). Trimming took 3 bases from V and 3 from J, leaving 8 bases between them. The CDR3 is made up of 13 amino acids. The CDR3 loop is CASSMAGDTEAFF. DNA of the CDR3: TGTGCCAGTAGTATGGCCGGAGACACTGAAGCTTTCTTT.